This T cell receptor beta chain emerged from a study of tumor-infiltrating lymphocytes in primary liver carcinoma. Study-level findings and limits: A small share of top clones, only about 7-24%, was found in all five tumor regions. Relative to blood, tumors carried a significantly larger fraction of the repertoire in their top 250 clones (p = 0.039).

Using a constant-region primer together with ProtoScript II reverse transcriptase, TCR beta cDNA was made from 500 ng of total RNA. Libraries of TCR beta came from three nested multiplex PCR rounds with slightly modified ARM-PCR. A C-beta reverse primer was combined with TRBV1-TRBV30 forward primers in the first two PCR rounds, and each round had 9 to 10 cycles. From the multiplex PCR reads, TCRdb called clonotypes with MiXCR, one entry per CDR3 protein. This repertoire shows more than 95,000 distinct CDR3 sequences, around 84% found once; its top ten account for approximately 18%. The germline V gene has CDR1 MNHNS and CDR2 SASEGT. The CDR3 length is 15 residues. Total RNA and DNA came together from approximately 22-30 mg of bulk tissue without cell sorting. With regard to this clonotype: Its antigen is unknown. At one end, the junction sequence differs from germline, possibly due to a read error.

This TCR was recovered from a man aged 40-50 years with primary liver carcinoma and hepatitis B virus infection. Sequences were obtained from liver tumor tissue from sampling region 3. Subset denoted: tumor region T3, left-lateral pole. The chain has TRBV6-1 and TRBJ2-7; 8 positions agree with TRBD2. As DNA, the CDR3 is TGTGCCAGCAGTTGGAAAGCGGGAGAGGTCTACGGGCAGTACTTC. Its translation is CASSWKAGEVYGQYF.